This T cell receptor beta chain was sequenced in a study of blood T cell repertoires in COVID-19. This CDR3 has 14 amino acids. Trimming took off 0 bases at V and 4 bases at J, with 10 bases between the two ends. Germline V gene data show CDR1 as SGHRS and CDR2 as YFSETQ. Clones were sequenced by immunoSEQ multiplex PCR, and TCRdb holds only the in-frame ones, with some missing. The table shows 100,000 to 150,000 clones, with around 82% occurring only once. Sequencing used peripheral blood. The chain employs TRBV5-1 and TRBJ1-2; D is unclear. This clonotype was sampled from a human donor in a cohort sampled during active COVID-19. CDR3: CASSLEAVSYGYTF. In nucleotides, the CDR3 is TGCGCCAGCAGCTTGGAGGCGGTCAGCTATGGCTACACCTTC.